This TCR beta chain derives from a study of T cell responses to AZD1222 COVID-19 vaccine. Study details: Second doses at about 4 or about 12 weeks were pooled. Overall study results and limits: Variant regions that are unmutated are reportedly the target of nearly half of spike-specific TCRs.

As for this clone: As yet, its antigen is unknown.

Produced via immunoSEQ multiplex PCR; TCRdb's table is partial and in-frame only. The sample comprises approximately 140,000 clones, 75% to 95% of which are singletons, and roughly 3.1% rests with the top ten. This CDR3 has 15 residues. The V and J ends lost 1 base and 7 bases, in that order; junction bases with no gene match: 6. In germline, CDR1 is SGDLS, CDR2 YYNGEE. The sample consisted of peripheral blood, taken on day 0 of AZD1222 vaccination. The V and J genes are TRBV9 and TRBJ2-1; TRBD2 agrees at 9 bases. This TCR was recovered from an adult in good health. CDR3 region: CASSVSAGGPNEQFF. The CDR3 nucleotides read TGTGCCAGCAGCGTAAGCGCGGGAGGGCCTAATGAGCAGTTCTTC.